Shown below are 24 T cell receptor beta chains from a single sample sequenced in a study of Graves' ophthalmopathy and Graves' hyperthyroidism. The authors amplified TCR beta CDR3 regions from RNA transcripts. Amplification began with first-round RT-PCR using HTBI primers, then second-round multiplex PCR was performed. One entry per CDR3 protein, called by TCRdb with MiXCR from the multiplex PCR reads. This table has fewer than 350,000 distinct CDR3 sequences, 17% appearing once. The sequenced sample was peripheral blood. The source of these receptors is an adult man with Graves' ophthalmopathy.

This clonotype was observed many times. The chain links TRBV6-1 to TRBJ1-6; unclear D gene. The CDR3 has 14 residues. Between the trimmed V and J ends, which lost 7 bases and 2 bases, there was a span of 9 bases. In germline, CDR1 is MNHNS, CDR2 SASEGT. For the CDR3, the DNA is TGTGCCAGCAAAGGATTTACCTATAATTCACCCCTCCACTTT. Amino acids: CASKGFTYNSPLHF.

This clonotype was recorded at least ten times. This rearrangement joins TRBV6-5 to TRBJ2-7; 9 bases are a match to TRBD2. V lost 11 bases to trimming and J lost 5 bases; unmatched junction nucleotides: 10. This CDR3 comprises 13 residues. Per the germline V gene, CDR1 is MNHEY and CDR2 is SVGAGI. CDR3: CASVQRGVDEQYF. The CDR3 DNA reads as TGTGCCTCTGTTCAGCGGGGGGTTGACGAGCAGTACTTC.

V is TRBV12-3 or TRBV12-4 and J is TRBJ2-7, with 10 bases lining up with TRBD1. There are 15 residues in the CDR3. V lost 6 bases to trimming and J lost 2 bases; unmatched junction nucleotides: 7. The CDR3 protein is CASRPGTGETYEQYF. The CDR3 bases are TGTGCCAGCAGGCCCGGGACAGGGGAGACCTACGAGCAGTACTTC.

This clonotype was recorded at least ten times. The chain couples TRBV6-2 or TRBV6-3 to TRBJ1-1; D is unresolved. Trimming shortened V by 2 bases and J by 4 bases, and 11 bases separated the two germline ends. Germline CDR1 and CDR2: MNHEY and SVGEGT. The CDR3 runs to 14 residues. Written as DNA, the CDR3 is TGTGCCAGCAGTTACCGCAAGCTAGGCACTGAAGCTTTCTTT. Translation: CASSYRKLGTEAFF.

This clonotype was counted ten times or more. The chain recombines TRBV6-1 with TRBJ2-5; no clear D gene. The germline V gene has CDR1 MNHNS and CDR2 SASEGT. The CDR3 is 11 residues long. V was shortened by 4 bases and J by 7 bases, with 7 bases between the two germline ends. DNA of the CDR3: TGTGCCAGCAGTGGACCCGGGACCCAGTACTTC. It encodes CASSGPGTQYF.

This clonotype was counted ten times or more. The chain uses TRBV6-2 or TRBV6-3 and TRBJ2-7; 7 nucleotides line up with TRBD2. This CDR3 is built from 17 residues. The V gene end was trimmed by 0 bases and the J gene end by 0 bases; junction bases not matched to a gene: 8. Germline V gives CDR1 MNHEY, CDR2 SVGEGT. The CDR3 coding sequence is TGTGCCAGCAGTTACTCGAAACTAGCGAAGGTCTCCTACGAGCAGTACTTC. This encodes CASSYSKLAKVSYEQYF.

This clonotype appeared many times. This chain uses TRBV5-1 with TRBJ2-7; 9 bases match TRBD1. V lost 5 bases, J lost 2 bases, and 2 bases stayed unmatched. This CDR3 spans 13 amino acids. Germline lookup yields CDR1 SGHRS and CDR2 YFSETQ. CDR3 sequence reads: CASRRQGAYEQYF. CDR3 bases: TGCGCCAGCAGGCGACAGGGGGCCTACGAGCAGTACTTC.

Ten or more counts support this clonotype. This chain uses TRBV2 with TRBJ2-7, with D perhaps assigned TRBD1 or TRBD2 (5 bases each). The V end was cut by 8 bases, the J end by 2 bases, with 16 bases between. Germline V lookup: CDR1 SNHLY, CDR2 FYNNEI. The CDR3 is 14 residues long. Here the CDR3 DNA reads TGTGCCAGCGGGGGAGACCCCATCCCCTACGAGCAGTACTTC. Amino acids: CASGGDPIPYEQYF.

This clonotype was seen only a few times. The CDR3 is CASSGGTLSSYEQYF. CDR3 nucleotides: TGTGCCAGCAGCGGAGGGACACTTAGCTCCTACGAGCAGTACTTC. The V gene is TRBV13, the J gene TRBJ2-7, with D possibly called TRBD1 or TRBD2 (6 bases each). The CDR3 is 15 residues long. Germline lookup yields CDR1 PRHDT and CDR2 FYEKMQ (reference sequence). Trimming left V 5 bases short and J 0 bases short, with 14 bases between. Based on the CDR3 plus reference TRBV13 and TRBJ2-7, the full variable domain is AAGVIQSPRHLIKEKRETATLKCYPIPRHDTVYWYQQGPGQDPQFLISFYEKMQSDKGSIPDRFSAQQFSDYHSELNMSSLELGDSALYFCASSGGTLSSYEQYFGPGTRLTVT.

This clonotype appeared many times. The chain combines TRBV27 with TRBJ1-1, with D unresolved. CDR3 length: 13 residues. Trimming took 0 bases from V and 7 from J, leaving 9 bases between them. Germline-derived CDR1 and CDR2 are MNHEY and SMNVEV (reference sequence). CDR3 amino acids: CASSLSGQNEAFF. For the CDR3, the DNA is TGTGCCAGCAGTTTATCAGGGCAGAATGAAGCTTTCTTT.

This clonotype came up a few times. A much larger clone lies one base from this, so it may be a read error. V gene TRBV30 combines with J gene TRBJ2-2, with D unclear. Looked up from germline, CDR1 is GTSNPN and CDR2 is SVGIG (reference sequence). CDR3 length equals 11 residues. Trimming left V 5 bases short and J 3 bases short, with 4 bases between. CDR3 residues: CAWLDTGELFF. CDR3 nucleotide sequence: TGTGCCTGGTTGGACACCGGGGAGCTGTTTTTT.

This clonotype was counted ten times or more. The chain links TRBV29-1 to TRBJ2-7; 11 nucleotides line up with TRBD2. J was trimmed by 2 bases and V by 6 bases; bases with no gene match: 3. CDR3 length: 13 amino acids. Germline lookup yields CDR1 SQVTM and CDR2 ANQGSEA. CDR3 coding DNA: TGCAGCGTGAGACTAGCGGGGCCCTACGAGCAGTACTTC. Protein sequence: CSVRLAGPYEQYF.

There are many counts of this clonotype. J is TRBJ1-5 and V is TRBV20-1; D possibly corresponds to TRBD1 (5 bases). The germline V and J ends were trimmed by 1 base and 8 bases, with 15 bases remaining between them. This CDR3 is 14 amino acids long. Germline CDR1 reads DFQATT; CDR2 reads SNEGSKA (reference sequence). The CDR3 nucleotides are TGCAGTGCTAGAGCCGACAGCTCCAACGAGCCCCAGCATTTT. This gives the protein CSARADSSNEPQHF.

This clonotype was observed at least ten times. The gene calls are TRBV27 and TRBJ1-1, with no clear D. This CDR3 is 16 amino acids long. Deletions cut 5 bases from V and 3 bases from J, with 19 bases between. Germline values: CDR1 MNHEY, CDR2 SMNVEV (reference sequence). The CDR3: CASSPRGVLGYTEAFF. The CDR3 DNA is TGTGCCAGCAGTCCCCGAGGAGTGTTGGGCTACACTGAAGCTTTCTTT.

This clonotype was picked up many times. The chain is built from TRBV28 and TRBJ2-2; 10 bases match TRBD2. V trimming: 7 bases; J trimming: 7 bases; junction bases outside the gene matches: 9. This CDR3 has 15 amino acids. Germline V gene lookup returns CDR1 MDHEN and CDR2 SYDVKM. The CDR3 sequence is CASNPGLALRGELFF. The CDR3 bases are TGTGCCAGCAATCCGGGACTAGCGCTTCGCGGGGAGCTGTTTTTT.

This clonotype has ten or more counts. The V call is TRBV18, the J call TRBJ2-5; TRBD2 matches 12 bases. The CDR3 covers 16 residues. The trim removed 7 bases at V and 2 bases at J, leaving 8 bases unmatched. Germline assignment: CDR1 KGHSH and CDR2 LQKENI. CDR3 nucleotides: TGTGCCAGCTGCCGACTAGCGGGGGTCCAACAAGAGACCCAGTACTTC. Its protein is CASCRLAGVQQETQYF.

This clonotype was counted many times. This rearrangement joins TRBV6-5 to TRBJ2-7; D gene ambiguous. V was trimmed by 0 bases and J by 8 bases, leaving 5 bases between them. The CDR3 is made up of 11 amino acids. CDR1 is MNHEY and CDR2 is SVGAGI in the germline V gene. The CDR3 DNA reads as TGTGCCAGCAGTTACTCCGCACAGCAGTACTTC. Translation: CASSYSAQQYF.

The chain carries TRBV30 and TRBJ1-2; 10 bases are a match to TRBD1. Germline V CDR1 and CDR2: GTSNPN, SVGIG (reference sequence). V shed 1 base, J shed 12 bases, and the junction held 8 bases outside the gene matches. The CDR3 is made up of 13 amino acids. The CDR3 spells CAWSGGQGFSDTF. The CDR3 DNA is TGTGCCTGGAGTGGGGGACAGGGGTTCTCGGACACCTTC.

This clonotype was seen at least ten times. The rearrangement uses TRBV7-8 and TRBJ2-7; TRBD1 agrees at 8 bases. The CDR3 is 16 residues long. J was trimmed by 0 bases and V by 2 bases; bases with no gene match: 6. Germline-derived CDR1 and CDR2 are SGHVS and FQNEAQ. The CDR3 DNA reads TGTGCCAGCAGCTTACAGACAGGGGTCCTCTCCTACGAGCAGTACTTC. Amino acid sequence: CASSLQTGVLSYEQYF.

This clonotype was counted only a few times. The chain recombines TRBV4-2 with TRBJ1-1; D is unclear. Trimming removed 0 bases from V and 1 base from J, with 9 bases in between. Germline V gene data show CDR1 as LGHNA and CDR2 as YNFKEQ. This CDR3 is 15 amino acids long. This CDR3 reads CASSQEDQKNTEAFF. CDR3 sequence (DNA): TGTGCCAGCAGCCAAGAGGACCAAAAGAACACTGAAGCTTTCTTT.

This clonotype was counted many times. The rearrangement links TRBV29-1 to TRBJ1-2; the D is unclear. The CDR3 is 13 residues long. Looked up from germline, CDR1 is SQVTM and CDR2 is ANQGSEA. V was clipped by 3 bases and J by 0 bases, with 8 bases between them. CDR3 bases: TGCAGCGTTGAGAGGACGGCTAACTATGGCTACACCTTC. Its protein product is CSVERTANYGYTF.

This clonotype was detected many times. This chain links TRBV24-1 with TRBJ1-5; D is unclear. The V end lost 6 bases, the J end lost 6 bases, and 11 bases lay between the germline ends. Germline V CDR1 and CDR2: KGHDR, SFDVKD. The CDR3 contains 13 residues. The CDR3: CATSPQMGQPQHF. In DNA form, the CDR3 reads TGTGCCACCAGTCCCCAGATGGGTCAGCCCCAGCATTTT.

This sequence joins TRBV27 and TRBJ2-7, with no clear D. Trimming cost V 0 bases and J 5 bases, with 8 bases left between them. The CDR3 is 13 residues long. Germline V gene data show CDR1 as MNHEY and CDR2 as SMNVEV (reference sequence). The CDR3 coding sequence is TGTGCCAGCAGTTTATCGCGAAGGGACGAGCAGTACTTC. Amino acids: CASSLSRRDEQYF.

There are many counts of this clonotype. This rearrangement joins TRBV4-1 to TRBJ2-5, with a weak D call TRBD2 (5 bases). The V gene's germline CDR1 is MGHRA and CDR2 YSYEKL. This CDR3 region has 15 residues. The V end was cut by 0 bases, the J end by 5 bases, with 13 bases between. As DNA, the CDR3 is TGCGCCAGCAGCCAAGAATCGGGATGGTTGGAGACCCAGTACTTC. This encodes CASSQESGWLETQYF.